This TCR beta chain came from a study of beta chain features in type 1 diabetes. What was sequenced were expressed TCRB transcripts, since all of the isolated RNA had been reverse transcribed. Method: immunoSEQ multiplex PCR; TCRdb's copy keeps in-frame clones and lacks some. The sample lists 350,000 or so clones, roughly 21% occurring once. This clone was seen a few times. The CDR3 extends over 15 amino acids. The germline V gene has CDR1 SGHNT and CDR2 YYREEE (reference sequence). Trimming pared 0 bases from V and 4 bases from J, leaving 13 bases between. The receptor was isolated from a woman between 18 and 29 years old in good health. Input material: naive CD4+ T cells from blood. The gene calls are TRBV5-4 and TRBJ1-2; D gene uncertain. In DNA form, the CDR3 reads TGTGCCAGCAGCTTGGTGGGGTTCAGCGGCTATGGCTACACCTTC. As protein: CASSLVGFSGYGYTF.